This T cell receptor (beta chain) was documented in a study of T cell clones after liver transplantation. In the study overall: Patients counted as tolerant after at least one year off all immunosuppression, enzymes not exceeding twice normal.

General study points: These preliminary findings come from unstandardized post-transplant sampling times. Post-transplant, graft-donor-reactive CD4 TCRbeta sequences in blood dropped significantly in 5 of 8 subjects.

Assay used: immunoSEQ multiplex PCR; TCRdb lists only in-frame clones, some missing. The sample has 45,000 to 55,000 clones; about 88% are singletons. With regard to this clone: What it recognizes is unknown.

CD3+CD4+ and CD3+CD8+ cells were FACS-sorted from thawed unstimulated PBMCs. Germline CDR1 reads SGHDT; CDR2 reads YYEEEE. The CDR3 is 14 residues long. The V end lost 0 bases, the J end lost 5 bases, and 10 bases lay between the germline ends. The source was CD4+ T cells from blood, collected before liver transplant. This TCR came from a human donor who received a liver transplant. V and J are TRBV5-6 and TRBJ2-3, with TRBD1 as a possible D gene (5 bases). CDR3: CASSLGLGEDTQYF. In DNA, the CDR3 is TGTGCCAGCAGCTTGGGATTAGGGGAAGATACGCAGTATTTT.